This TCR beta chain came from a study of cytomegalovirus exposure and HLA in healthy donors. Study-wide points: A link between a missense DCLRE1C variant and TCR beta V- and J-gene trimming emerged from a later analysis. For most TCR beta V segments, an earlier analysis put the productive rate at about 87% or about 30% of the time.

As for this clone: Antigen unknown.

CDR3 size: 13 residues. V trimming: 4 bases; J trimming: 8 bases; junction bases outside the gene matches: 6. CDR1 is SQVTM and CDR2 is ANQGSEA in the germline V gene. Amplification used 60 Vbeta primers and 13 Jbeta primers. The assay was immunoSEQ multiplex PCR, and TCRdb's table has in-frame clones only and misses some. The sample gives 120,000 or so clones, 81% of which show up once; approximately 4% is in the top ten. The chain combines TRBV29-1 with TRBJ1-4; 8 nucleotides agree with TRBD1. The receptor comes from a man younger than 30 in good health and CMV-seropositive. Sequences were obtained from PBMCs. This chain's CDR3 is CSVAVQGGEKLFF. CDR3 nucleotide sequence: TGCAGCGTTGCGGTACAGGGGGGAGAAAAACTGTTTTTT.